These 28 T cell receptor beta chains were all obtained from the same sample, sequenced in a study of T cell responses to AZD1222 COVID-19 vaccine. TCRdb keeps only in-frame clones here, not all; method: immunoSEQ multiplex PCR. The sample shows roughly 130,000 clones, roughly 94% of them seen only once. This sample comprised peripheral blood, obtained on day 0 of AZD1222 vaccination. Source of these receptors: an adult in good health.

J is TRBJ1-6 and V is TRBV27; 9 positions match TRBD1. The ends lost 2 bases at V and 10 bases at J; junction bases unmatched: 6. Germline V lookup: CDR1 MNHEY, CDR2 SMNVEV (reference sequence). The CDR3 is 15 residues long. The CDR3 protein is CASSLGTGSGSPLHF. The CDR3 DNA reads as TGTGCCAGCAGTTTAGGGACAGGGTCTGGGTCACCCCTCCACTTT.

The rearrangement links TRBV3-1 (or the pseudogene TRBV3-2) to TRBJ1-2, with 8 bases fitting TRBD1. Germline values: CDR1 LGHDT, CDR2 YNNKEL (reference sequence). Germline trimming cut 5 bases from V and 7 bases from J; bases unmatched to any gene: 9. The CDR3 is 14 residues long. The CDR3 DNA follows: TGTGCCAGCAGCGCTAGGACAGGGAAGGCTGGCTACACCTTC. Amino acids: CASSARTGKAGYTF.

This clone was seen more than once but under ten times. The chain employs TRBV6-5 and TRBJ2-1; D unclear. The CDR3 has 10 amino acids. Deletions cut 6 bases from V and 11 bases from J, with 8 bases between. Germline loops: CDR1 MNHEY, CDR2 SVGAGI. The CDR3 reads CASRPEKQFF. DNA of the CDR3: TGTGCCAGCAGACCCGAGAAGCAGTTCTTC.

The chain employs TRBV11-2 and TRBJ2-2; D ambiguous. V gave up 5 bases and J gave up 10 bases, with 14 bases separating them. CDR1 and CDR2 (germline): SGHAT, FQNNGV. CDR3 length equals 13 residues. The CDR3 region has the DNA TGTGCCAGCAGCACTCCTCGGACCCCGGAGCTGTTTTTT. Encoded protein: CASSTPRTPELFF.

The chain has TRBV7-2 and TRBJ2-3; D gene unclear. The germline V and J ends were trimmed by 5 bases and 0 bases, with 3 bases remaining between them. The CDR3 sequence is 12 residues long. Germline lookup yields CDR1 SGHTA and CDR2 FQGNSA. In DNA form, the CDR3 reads TGTGCCAGCAGCCTCAGCACAGATACGCAGTATTTT. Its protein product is CASSLSTDTQYF.

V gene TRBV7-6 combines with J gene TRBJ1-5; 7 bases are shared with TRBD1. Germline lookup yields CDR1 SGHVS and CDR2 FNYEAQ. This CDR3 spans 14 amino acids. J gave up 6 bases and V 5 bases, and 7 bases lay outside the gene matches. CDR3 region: CASSSSGGGQPQHF. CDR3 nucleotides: TGTGCCAGCAGCAGTTCAGGGGGTGGTCAGCCCCAGCATTTT.

The CDR3 loop is CASSEVALSTDTQYF. The CDR3, as DNA: TGTGCCAGCAGTGAAGTAGCGCTAAGCACAGATACGCAGTATTTT. The genes are TRBV2 and TRBJ2-3, with a possible D match to TRBD2 (5 bases). The CDR3 loop spans 15 amino acids. V was cut by 1 base and J by 0 bases, with 8 bases left in between. Germline values: CDR1 SNHLY, CDR2 FYNNEI.

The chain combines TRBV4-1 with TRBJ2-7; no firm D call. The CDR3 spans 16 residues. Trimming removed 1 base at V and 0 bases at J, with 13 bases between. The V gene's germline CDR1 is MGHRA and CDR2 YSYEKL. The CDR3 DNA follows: TGCGCCAGCAGCCAAGGGGTATCTAGTAGCTCCTACGAGCAGTACTTC. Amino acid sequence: CASSQGVSSSSYEQYF.

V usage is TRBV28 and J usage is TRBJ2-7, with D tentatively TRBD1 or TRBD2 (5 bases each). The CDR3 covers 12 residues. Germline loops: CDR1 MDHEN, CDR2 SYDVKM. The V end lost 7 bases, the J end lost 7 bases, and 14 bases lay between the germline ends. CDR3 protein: CASNRGAQEQYF. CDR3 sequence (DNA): TGTGCCAGCAACCGAGGGGCGCAGGAGCAGTACTTC. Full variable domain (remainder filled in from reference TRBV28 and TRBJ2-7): DVKVTQSSRYLVKRTGEKVFLECVQDMDHENMFWYRQDPGLGLRLIYFSYDVKMKEKGDIPEGYSVSREKKERFSLILESASTNQTSMYLCASNRGAQEQYFGPGTRLTVT.

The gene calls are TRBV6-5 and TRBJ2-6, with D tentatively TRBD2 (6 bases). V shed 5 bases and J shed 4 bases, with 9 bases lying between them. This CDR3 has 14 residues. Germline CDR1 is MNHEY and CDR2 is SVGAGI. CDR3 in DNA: TGTGCCAGCAGTCCGGAGGGAGGGGCCAACGTCCTGACTTTC. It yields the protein CASSPEGGANVLTF.

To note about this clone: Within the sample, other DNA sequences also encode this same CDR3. The CDR3, as DNA: TGTGCCAGCAGCCGGACAGGGAACACTGAAGCTTTCTTT. This translates into CASSRTGNTEAFF. The chain combines TRBV7-9 with TRBJ1-1; 7 positions match TRBD1. Germline loops: CDR1 SEHNR, CDR2 FQNEAQ (reference sequence). CDR3 length equals 13 residues. The trim removed 5 bases at V and 1 base at J, leaving 1 base unmatched. Full variable domain (outside the CDR3, taken from reference TRBV7-9 and TRBJ1-1): DTGVSQNPRHKITKRGQNVTFRCDPISEHNRLYWYRQTLGQGPEFLTYFQNEAQLEKSRLLSDRFSAERPKGSFSTLEIQRTEQGDSAMYLCASSRTGNTEAFFGQGTRLTVV.

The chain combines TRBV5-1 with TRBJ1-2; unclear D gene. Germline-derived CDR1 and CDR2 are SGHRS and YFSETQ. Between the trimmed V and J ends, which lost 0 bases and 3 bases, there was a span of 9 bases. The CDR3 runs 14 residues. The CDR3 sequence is CASSLAGEYYGYTF. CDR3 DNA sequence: TGCGCCAGCAGCTTGGCCGGGGAGTACTATGGCTACACCTTC.

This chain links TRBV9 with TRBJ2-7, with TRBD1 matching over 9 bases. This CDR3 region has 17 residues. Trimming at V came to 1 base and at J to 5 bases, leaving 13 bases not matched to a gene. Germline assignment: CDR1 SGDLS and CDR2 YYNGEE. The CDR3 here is CASSVQDRGRPGNEQYF. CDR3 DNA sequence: TGTGCCAGCAGCGTACAGGACAGGGGACGGCCCGGGAACGAGCAGTACTTC. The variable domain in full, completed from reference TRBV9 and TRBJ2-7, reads DSGVTQTPKHLITATGQRVTLRCSPRSGDLSVYWYQQSLDQGLQFLIQYYNGEERAKGNILERFSAQQFPDLHSELNLSSLELGDSALYFCASSVQDRGRPGNEQYFGPGTRLTVT.

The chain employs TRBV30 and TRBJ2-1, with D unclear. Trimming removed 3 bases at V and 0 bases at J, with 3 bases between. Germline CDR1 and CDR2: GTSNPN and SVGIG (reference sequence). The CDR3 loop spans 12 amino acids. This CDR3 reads CAWSSSYNEQFF. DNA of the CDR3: TGTGCCTGGAGCAGCTCCTACAATGAGCAGTTCTTC.

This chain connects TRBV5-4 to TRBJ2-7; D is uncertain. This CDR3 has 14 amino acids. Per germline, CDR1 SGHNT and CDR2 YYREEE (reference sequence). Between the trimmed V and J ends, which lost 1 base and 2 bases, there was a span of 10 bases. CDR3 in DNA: TGTGCCAGCAGCTTGTTCCCACGGACCTACGAGCAGTACTTC. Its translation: CASSLFPRTYEQYF. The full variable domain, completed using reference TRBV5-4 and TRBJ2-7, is ETGVTQSPTHLIKTRGQQVTLRCSSQSGHNTVSWYQQALGQGPQFIFQYYREEENGRGNFPPRFSGLQFPNYSSELNVNALELDDSALYLCASSLFPRTYEQYFGPGTRLTVT.

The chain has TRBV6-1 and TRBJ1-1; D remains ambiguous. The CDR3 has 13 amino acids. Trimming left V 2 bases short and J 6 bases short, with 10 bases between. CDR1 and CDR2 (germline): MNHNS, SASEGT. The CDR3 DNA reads TGTGCCAGCAGTGAACAGTTGATCGCTGAAGCTTTCTTT. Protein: CASSEQLIAEAFF.

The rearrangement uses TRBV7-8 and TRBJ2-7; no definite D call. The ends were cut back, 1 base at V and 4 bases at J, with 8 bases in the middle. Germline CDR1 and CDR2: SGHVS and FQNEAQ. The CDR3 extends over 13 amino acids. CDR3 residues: CASSLDRPYEQYF. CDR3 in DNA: TGTGCCAGCAGCTTAGACCGACCTTACGAGCAGTACTTC.

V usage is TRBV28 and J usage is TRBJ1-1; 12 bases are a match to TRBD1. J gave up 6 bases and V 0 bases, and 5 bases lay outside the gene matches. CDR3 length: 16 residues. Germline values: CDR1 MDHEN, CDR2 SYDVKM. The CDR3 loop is CASSLWGQGARAEAFF. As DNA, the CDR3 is TGTGCCAGCAGTTTATGGGGACAGGGGGCGCGGGCTGAAGCTTTCTTT.

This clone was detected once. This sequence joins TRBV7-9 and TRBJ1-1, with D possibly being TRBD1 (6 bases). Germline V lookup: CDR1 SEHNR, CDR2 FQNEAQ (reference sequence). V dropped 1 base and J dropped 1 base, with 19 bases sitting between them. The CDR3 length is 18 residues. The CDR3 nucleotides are TGTGCCAGCAGCTTAGTTCTCCGCACAGGGCGTGGGAACACTGAAGCTTTCTTT. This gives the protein CASSLVLRTGRGNTEAFF.

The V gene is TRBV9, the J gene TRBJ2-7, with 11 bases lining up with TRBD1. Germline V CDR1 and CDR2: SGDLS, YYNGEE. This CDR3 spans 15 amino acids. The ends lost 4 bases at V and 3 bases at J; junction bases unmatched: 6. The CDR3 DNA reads TGTGCCAGCAGCACGGGACAGGGGGAACACTACGAGCAGTACTTC. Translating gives CASSTGQGEHYEQYF. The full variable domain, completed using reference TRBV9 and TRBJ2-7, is DSGVTQTPKHLITATGQRVTLRCSPRSGDLSVYWYQQSLDQGLQFLIQYYNGEERAKGNILERFSAQQFPDLHSELNLSSLELGDSALYFCASSTGQGEHYEQYFGPGTRLTVT.

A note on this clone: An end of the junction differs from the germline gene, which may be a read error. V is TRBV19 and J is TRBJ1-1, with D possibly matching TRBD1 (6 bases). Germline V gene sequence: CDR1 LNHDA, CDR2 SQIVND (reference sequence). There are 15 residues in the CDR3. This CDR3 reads CASSYGDTRNNEAFF. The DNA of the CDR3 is TGTGCCAGTAGTTATGGGGACACTAGAAACAATGAAGCTTTCTTT.

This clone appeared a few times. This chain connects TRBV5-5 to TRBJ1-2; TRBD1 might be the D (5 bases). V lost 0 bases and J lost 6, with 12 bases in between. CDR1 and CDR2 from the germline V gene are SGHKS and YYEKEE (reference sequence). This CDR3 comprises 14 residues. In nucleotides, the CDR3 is TGTGCCAGCAGCTTGGGACAGTTTGGCGATGGCTACACCTTC. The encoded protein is CASSLGQFGDGYTF.

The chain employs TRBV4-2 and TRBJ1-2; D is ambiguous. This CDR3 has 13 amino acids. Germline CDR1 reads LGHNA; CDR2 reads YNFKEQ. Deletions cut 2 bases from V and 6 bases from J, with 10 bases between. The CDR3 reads CASSQLEAHGYTF. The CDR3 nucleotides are TGTGCCAGCAGCCAACTAGAGGCTCATGGCTACACCTTC.

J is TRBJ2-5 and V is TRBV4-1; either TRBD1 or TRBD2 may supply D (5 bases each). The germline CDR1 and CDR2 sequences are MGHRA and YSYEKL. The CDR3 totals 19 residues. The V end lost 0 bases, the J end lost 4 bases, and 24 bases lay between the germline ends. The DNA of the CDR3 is TGCGCCAGCAGCCAAGATAGTCCCATTGCCTGGGACGGAGGAGAGACCCAGTACTTC. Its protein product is CASSQDSPIAWDGGETQYF.

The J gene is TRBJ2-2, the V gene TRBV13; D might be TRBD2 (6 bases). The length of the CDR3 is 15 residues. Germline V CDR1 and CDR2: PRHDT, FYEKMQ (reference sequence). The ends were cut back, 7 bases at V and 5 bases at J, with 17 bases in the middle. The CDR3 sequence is CASTRDSRGTGELFF. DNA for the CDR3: TGTGCCAGCACTCGGGACTCCCGGGGGACCGGGGAGCTGTTTTTT.

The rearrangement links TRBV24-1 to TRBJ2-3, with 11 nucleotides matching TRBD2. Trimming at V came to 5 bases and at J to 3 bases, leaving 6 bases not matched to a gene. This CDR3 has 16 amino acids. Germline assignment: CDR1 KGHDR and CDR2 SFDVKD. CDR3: CATSGASGRTTDTQYF. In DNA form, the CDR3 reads TGTGCCACCAGTGGAGCTAGCGGGAGGACTACAGATACGCAGTATTTT.

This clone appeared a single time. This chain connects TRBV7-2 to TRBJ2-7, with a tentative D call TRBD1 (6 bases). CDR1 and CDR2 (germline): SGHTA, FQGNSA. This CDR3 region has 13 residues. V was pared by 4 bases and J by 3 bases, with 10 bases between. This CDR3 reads CASSSRQDYEQYF. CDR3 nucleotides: TGTGCCAGCAGCTCTAGACAGGACTACGAGCAGTACTTC.

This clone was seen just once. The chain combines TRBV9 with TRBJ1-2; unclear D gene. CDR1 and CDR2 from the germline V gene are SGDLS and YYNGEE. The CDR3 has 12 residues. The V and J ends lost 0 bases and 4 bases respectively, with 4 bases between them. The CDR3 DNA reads TGTGCCAGCAGCGTAGGATCCTATGGCTACACCTTC. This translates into CASSVGSYGYTF.